The clone carrying this TCR beta chain was seen only a few times. Trimming removed 3 bases at V and 4 bases at J, with 11 bases between. This CDR3 has 14 residues. Germline V gene data show CDR1 as MDHEN and CDR2 as SYDVKM. This sample was included in a study of T-cell reconstitution after alpha-beta-depleted transplantation in children. As it was prepared, the TCRbeta library received unique molecular identifiers. MiXCR, applied by TCRdb to the PCR reads, yields one record per CDR3 protein. Of around 360,000 distinct CDR3 sequences listed, about a tenth are singletons. This specimen consisted of PBMCs from the stem cell graft donor, obtained from the stem cell graft. The chain carries TRBV28 and TRBJ2-3, with D perhaps TRBD1 or TRBD2 (5 bases each). This TCR was recovered from a human donor who donated a stem cell graft to a child with acute lymphoblastic leukemia. This chain's CDR3 is CASSFGRGPDTQYF. CDR3 nucleotides: TGTGCCAGCAGTTTCGGACGGGGACCAGATACGCAGTATTTT. The full variable domain, in which reference TRBV28 and TRBJ2-3 provide the parts outside the CDR3, is DVKVTQSSRYLVKRTGEKVFLECVQDMDHENMFWYRQDPGLGLRLIYFSYDVKMKEKGDIPEGYSVSREKKERFSLILESASTNQTSMYLCASSFGRGPDTQYFGPGTRLTVL.